The entry below gives a single T cell receptor (beta chain) sequence along with its context. Its target is unknown. The data are from a study of shared clonotypes between healthy human individuals. Regarding the study as a whole: Across a few donors, naive CD4 shared roughly 5.1%, naive CD8 3.5% to 4%, memory CD4 roughly 2.3%, memory CD8 under 0.5%.

In the naive CD8 group, cells lacked CD45RO and were positively selected for CCR7, so terminally differentiated effector memory CD45RA+ cells were left out. Healthy and HIV-negative, the adult donors had no recent acute infections or vaccinations. TCRdb's copy holds only in-frame clones and misses some; the assay was immunoSEQ multiplex PCR. The top ten clones hold about 1.1% of a sample with about 2 million clones, approximately 95% of them seen once. The CDR3 is 15 residues long. V gave up 1 base and J gave up 4 bases, with 10 bases separating them. Germline values: CDR1 MGHRA, CDR2 YSYEKL. The chain recombines TRBV4-1 with TRBJ1-4; D uncertain. Sequences were obtained from naive CD8+ T cells sorted from blood. This sequence was found in a man between 18 and 29 years old in good health. The CDR3 sequence: CASSQVYSNNEKLFF. The CDR3 DNA follows: TGCGCCAGCAGCCAAGTTTACAGTAATAATGAAAAACTGTTTTTT.